Included here is one TCR beta chain sequence, with context. This CDR3 is built from 16 residues. Germline trimming cut 4 bases from V and 0 bases from J; bases unmatched to any gene: 3. The germline V gene encodes CDR1 MDHEN and CDR2 SYDVKM. This sample stems from a study of shared T cell receptors in the human thymus. Some clones are missing from TCRdb's copy, which holds only in-frame ones; the method was immunoSEQ multiplex PCR. The top ten hold roughly 0.0086% of the sample, which has 630,000 or so clones, around 87% seen once. These data are also associated with another study on human thymus T cells.

This receptor was obtained from a boy less than two years old with a congenital heart defect. The chain employs TRBV28 and TRBJ1-4, with TRBD1 identical over 9 bases. Sequencing used thymocytes. The chain's CDR3 is CASSSTGGPTNEKLFF. CDR3 nucleotide sequence: TGTGCCAGCAGTTCTACAGGGGGCCCAACTAATGAAAAACTGTTTTTT.